This paragraph reports one T cell receptor (beta chain). As yet, its antigen is unknown. The data were obtained in a study of shared clonotypes between healthy human individuals. Germline CDR1 is LGHNA and CDR2 is YSLEER. The CDR3 has 15 amino acids. V dropped 4 bases and J dropped 7; count of bases not matched to a gene: 7. Genomic DNA of each subset was evenly split across several immunoSEQ plates. Using immunoSEQ multiplex PCR, the repertoire was profiled, and TCRdb retains in-frame clones only, with some absent. Counted here are about 980,000 clones, over 75% occurring once; the ten biggest clones make up over 1.3%. Overall study findings and caveats: Naive subsets usually exceeded memory subsets in estimated richness.

Input material: memory CD4+ T cells sorted from blood. The sample's subset: CD45RA-negative fraction. The V and J genes are TRBV4-3 and TRBJ2-1; 10 nucleotides line up with TRBD2. This clonotype was obtained from a young man in good health. The CDR3 DNA is TGCGCCAGCAGCCCGGGACTAGCGCGGGTGAATGAGCAGTTCTTC. Its translation is CASSPGLARVNEQFF.